A selection of T cell receptor beta chains follows, all from one sample in a study of shared clonotypes between healthy human individuals. Libraries were prepared by immunoSEQ multiplex PCR; TCRdb keeps only in-frame clonotypes and omits some of them. In the table there are 1.5 million to 2.5 million clones, about 95% of which are singletons. Sequenced: naive CD8+ T cells sorted from blood. The receptors here all came from a man younger than 35 in good health. CDR3s include the opening cysteine and the closing phenylalanine or tryptophan. The D gene is left open where the match is weak.

V gene	J gene	D gene	CDR3 protein
TRBV29-1	TRBJ2-7	.	CSVERGTSYEQYF
TRBV6-5	TRBJ1-4	.	CASGTIANEKLFF
TRBV6-4	TRBJ1-2	TRBD1	CASSSDRGQRDYGYTF
TRBV27	TRBJ2-7	TRBD2	CASSPNPGLADDDEQYF
TRBV4-3	TRBJ2-7	TRBD2	CASSQDTLAESYEQYF
TRBV4-2	TRBJ1-1	.	CASSQEGENTEAFF
TRBV5-6	TRBJ2-1	.	CASSLFPGVYEQFF
TRBV11-3	TRBJ2-5	.	CASSSGQYLQETQYF
TRBV2	TRBJ1-4	TRBD1	CASAMPARGGDRGEKLFF
TRBV11-2	TRBJ2-3	TRBD2	CASSLSSGGVDTQYF